The 6 T cell receptor beta chains in this list originate from one sample, sequenced in a study of cytomegalovirus exposure and HLA in healthy donors (dated by TCRdb to the late 2010s). Receptor libraries were prepared by the immunoSEQ multiplex PCR assay. The multiplex PCR relied on a mix of 60 forward primers for TCR Vbeta segments and 13 reverse primers for TCR Jbeta segments. TCRdb re-hosts the immuneACCESS table, in-frame sequences only. Its copies lack some clones; in the studies checked, an unresolved V gene accounts for under half of them, and the cause for the rest is not known. The sample includes 150,000 to 200,000 clones, with 70% to 90% observed a single time. The ten most abundant clones make up roughly 10% of the sample. The source material was PBMCs. The origin of the receptors is a man between 18 and 35 years old in good health and CMV-seropositive.

The rearrangement joins TRBV7-8 to TRBJ2-5; perhaps TRBD1 as D (5 bases). Judging by the DNA end, TRBJ2-7 fits better; the J call may be wrong. CDR1 and CDR2 (germline): SGHVS, FQNEAQ. CDR3 length: 15 amino acids. DNA for the CDR3: TGTGCCAGCAGCGACAGACTCCGGACCTACTACGAGCAGTACTTC. It yields the protein CASSDRLRTYYEQYF.

This clone showed up just once. The CDR3 DNA reads as TGTGCCAGCAGCTTAAAAGGACAGGGGGCGGGGACCCAGTACTTC. Translated, it gives CASSLKGQGAGTQYF. V and J are TRBV7-2 and TRBJ2-5, with 11 bases that match TRBD1. The germline V gene encodes CDR1 SGHTA and CDR2 FQGNSA. The CDR3 extends over 15 amino acids. Trimming cost V 2 bases and J 7 bases; bases outside gene matches: 6. Complete variable domain (other parts from reference TRBV7-2 and TRBJ2-5): GAGVSQSPSNKVTEKGKDVELRCDPISGHTALYWYRQSLGQGLEFLIYFQGNSAPDKSGLPSDRFSAERTGGSVSTLTIQRTQQEDSAVYLCASSLKGQGAGTQYFGPGTRLLVL.

The chain carries TRBV5-1 and TRBJ2-7; no definite D call. CDR3 size: 11 residues. V was cut by 0 bases and J by 6 bases, with 4 bases left in between. Germline CDR1 and CDR2: SGHRS and YFSETQ. CDR3 in DNA: TGCGCCAGCAGCTTGGCCGGCGAGCAGTACTTC. Residues: CASSLAGEQYF.

Of note for this clone: The germline gene is not matched at one end of the junction; a read error may be the cause. V and J are TRBV7-9 and TRBJ1-2, with D possibly matching TRBD1 (5 bases). Germline V gene lookup returns CDR1 SEHNR and CDR2 FQNEAQ (reference sequence). The CDR3 length is 12 residues. CDR3 amino acids: CSSSLSQGDYTF. In DNA form, the CDR3 reads TGTTCCAGCAGCTTAAGTCAGGGCGACTACACCTTC.

This chain joins TRBV6-5 and TRBJ1-1; D is undetermined. The germline gives CDR1 MNHEY, CDR2 SVGAGI. The CDR3 extends over 14 amino acids. Trimming took 2 bases from V and 6 from J, leaving 13 bases between them. CDR3 in DNA: TGTGCCAGCAGTTACCCCGGGAGGGAACCTGAAGCTTTCTTT. Its protein product is CASSYPGREPEAFF.

Here the CDR3 DNA reads TGTGCCACCAGCAGAGAAAGGATAGGGGTGCTTTCACCCCTCCACTTT. Translated, it gives CATSRERIGVLSPLHF. The chain uses TRBV15 and TRBJ1-6; possibly TRBD1 for D (5 bases). The CDR3 runs to 16 residues. CDR1 LNHNV and CDR2 YYDKDF come from the germline V gene (reference sequence). Deletions cut 0 bases from V and 9 bases from J, with 15 bases between.